This T cell receptor beta chain was retrieved from a study of blood T cell repertoires in COVID-19. Study at large: Collection of acute and convalescent COVID-19 samples took place in the United States, Italy and Spain. T cells, B-cell-depleted T cells, or PBMCs provided the cDNA or gDNA that served as material.

In the study's own analysis: Reference gene primer amplification gave nucleated cell count estimates. The assay was immunoSEQ multiplex PCR, and TCRdb's table has in-frame clones only and misses some. Clone size and the V and J calls come from that table; the DNA yielded D and trimming. The sample has 40,000 to 55,000 clones; roughly 91% are singletons. V lost 6 bases and J lost 4; bases outside the gene matches: 9. This CDR3 has 14 amino acids. Germline assignment: CDR1 MNHEY and CDR2 SMNVEV (reference sequence). V and J are TRBV27 and TRBJ2-7; TRBD1 matches 7 bases. The origin of this receptor is a man aged 45-65 years with active COVID-19. The specimen was peripheral blood. DNA of the CDR3: TGTGCCAGCAGACGGCCGGGACAGCTTTACGAGCAGTACTTC. It encodes CASRRPGQLYEQYF.